This is a list of T cell receptor beta chains from one sample in a study of blood T cells in healthy people across ages. TCRdb reprocessed the 5' RACE reads via MiXCR and lists one record per CDR3 protein. The sample holds around 1,000,000 distinct CDR3 sequences, about 23% seen once. In addition, the sample was reused for a study of T cells of mothers and their children.

Sequencing was performed on blood. The receptors were gathered from a girl aged 2-15 years in good health. The CDR3 runs from the conserved cysteine through the conserved F or W. A D gene is named only where the DNA matches it firmly. The size field is filled for only some rows; it gives once, few, many or a size class.

J gene: TRBJ2-3
V gene: TRBV6-5
D gene: .
clone size: .
CDR3 protein: CASSYSKGSLDTQYF
CDR3 DNA: TGTGCCAGCAGTTACTCGAAAGGGAGCTTAGATACGCAGTATTTT

J gene: TRBJ1-5
V gene: TRBV12-3/TRBV12-4
D gene: .
clone size: few
CDR3 protein: CASSLGGVRTQHF
CDR3 DNA: TGTGCCAGCAGTTTAGGCGGGGTGAGAACCCAGCATTTT

J gene: TRBJ2-2
V gene: TRBV29-1
D gene: .
clone size: .
CDR3 protein: CSVKNRTNTGELFF
CDR3 DNA: TGCAGCGTTAAAAATAGGACTAACACCGGGGAGCTGTTTTTT

J gene: TRBJ2-5
V gene: TRBV13
D gene: .
clone size: few
CDR3 protein: CASSLDRDPLGTQYF
CDR3 DNA: TGTGCCAGCAGCTTAGACCGGGATCCCTTAGGGACCCAGTACTTC

J gene: TRBJ2-5
V gene: TRBV7-6
D gene: .
clone size: .
CDR3 protein: CASRITGMGQETQYF
CDR3 DNA: TGTGCCAGCAGGATTACAGGGATGGGGCAAGAGACCCAGTACTTC

J gene: TRBJ2-7
V gene: TRBV28
D gene: .
clone size: few
CDR3 protein: CASKSFRTEQYF
CDR3 DNA: TGTGCCAGCAAGTCCTTTCGAACCGAGCAGTACTTC

J gene: TRBJ2-4
V gene: TRBV3-1
D gene: .
clone size: .
CDR3 protein: CASSPSRNIQYF
CDR3 DNA: TGTGCCAGCAGCCCGTCAAGAAACATTCAGTACTTC

J gene: TRBJ1-1
V gene: TRBV24-1
D gene: TRBD1
clone size: once
CDR3 protein: CATATGGSQAFF
CDR3 DNA: TGTGCCACCGCGACAGGGGGTTCACAAGCTTTCTTT

J gene: TRBJ2-7
V gene: TRBV12-3/TRBV12-4
D gene: TRBD2
clone size: .
CDR3 protein: CASTPGLEAHEQYF
CDR3 DNA: TGTGCCAGCACTCCGGGACTAGAGGCCCACGAGCAGTACTTC

J gene: TRBJ2-1
V gene: TRBV3-1
D gene: .
clone size: .
CDR3 protein: CASSPFSGDPTNEQFF
CDR3 DNA: TGTGCCAGCAGCCCCTTCTCGGGAGACCCAACCAATGAGCAGTTCTTC

J gene: TRBJ2-3
V gene: TRBV28
D gene: .
clone size: few
CDR3 protein: CASSLGSSSTDTQYF
CDR3 DNA: TGTGCCAGCAGTTTAGGGAGCTCCTCCACAGATACGCAGTATTTT

J gene: TRBJ2-1
V gene: TRBV29-1
D gene: .
clone size: .
CDR3 protein: CSVGGQGGSSYNEQFF
CDR3 DNA: TGCAGCGTTGGTGGGCAGGGCGGAAGCTCCTACAATGAGCAGTTCTTC

J gene: TRBJ2-3
V gene: TRBV7-9
D gene: .
clone size: few
CDR3 protein: CASSFAGVGADTQYF
CDR3 DNA: TGTGCCAGCAGCTTCGCAGGGGTAGGCGCAGATACGCAGTATTTT

J gene: TRBJ1-5
V gene: TRBV20-1
D gene: .
clone size: .
CDR3 protein: CSARQAVNQPQHF
CDR3 DNA: TGCAGTGCTAGACAGGCCGTTAATCAGCCCCAGCATTTT

J gene: TRBJ2-7
V gene: TRBV29-1
D gene: TRBD2
clone size: .
CDR3 protein: CSVKGLAPLEQYF
CDR3 DNA: TGCAGCGTTAAGGGACTAGCCCCCTTGGAGCAGTACTTC

J gene: TRBJ2-1
V gene: TRBV3-1
D gene: .
clone size: once
CDR3 protein: CASSQTTGSSYNEQFF
CDR3 DNA: TGTGCCAGCAGCCAGACTACGGGTAGCTCCTACAATGAGCAGTTCTTC

J gene: TRBJ1-1
V gene: TRBV12-3/TRBV12-4
D gene: .
clone size: .
CDR3 protein: CASSLSGGEKAFF
CDR3 DNA: TGTGCCAGCAGTTTGAGCGGGGGCGAAAAAGCTTTCTTT

J gene: TRBJ2-1
V gene: TRBV7-2
D gene: .
clone size: .
CDR3 protein: CASSLVRGAGEQFF
CDR3 DNA: TGTGCCAGCAGCTTAGTCAGGGGGGCGGGTGAGCAGTTCTTC

J gene: TRBJ1-2
V gene: TRBV29-1
D gene: .
clone size: few
CDR3 protein: CSVEFGAATFHGYTF
CDR3 DNA: TGCAGCGTTGAATTTGGGGCGGCCACCTTCCATGGCTACACCTTC

J gene: TRBJ1-2
V gene: TRBV11-2
D gene: .
clone size: few
CDR3 protein: CASSSLGNRSGYTF
CDR3 DNA: TGTGCCAGCAGCTCTTTAGGAAATCGATCTGGCTACACCTTC

J gene: TRBJ2-7
V gene: TRBV6-6
D gene: TRBD2
clone size: few
CDR3 protein: CASSYLTSNHEQYF
CDR3 DNA: TGTGCCAGCAGTTACTTGACTAGCAACCACGAGCAGTACTTC

J gene: TRBJ2-5
V gene: TRBV7-2
D gene: TRBD1
clone size: few
CDR3 protein: CASSSQGKSETQYF
CDR3 DNA: TGTGCCAGCAGCTCACAGGGGAAGTCAGAGACCCAGTACTTC

J gene: TRBJ2-1
V gene: TRBV20-1
D gene: .
clone size: .
CDR3 protein: CSAQTYNEQFF
CDR3 DNA: TGCAGTGCCCAGACCTACAATGAGCAGTTCTTC

J gene: TRBJ2-7
V gene: TRBV27
D gene: .
clone size: .
CDR3 protein: CASSLGGTQYEQYF
CDR3 DNA: TGTGCCAGCAGTTTAGGGGGGACACAATACGAGCAGTACTTC

J gene: TRBJ2-7
V gene: TRBV11-2
D gene: .
clone size: .
CDR3 protein: CASSRYDSPYEQYF
CDR3 DNA: TGTGCCAGCAGCCGGTATGACAGCCCCTACGAGCAGTACTTC

J gene: TRBJ2-5
V gene: TRBV9
D gene: .
clone size: few
CDR3 protein: CASSHRGGGSPMETQYF
CDR3 DNA: TGTGCCAGCAGCCATAGAGGGGGCGGGAGTCCCATGGAGACCCAGTACTTC

J gene: TRBJ2-5
V gene: TRBV7-2
D gene: .
clone size: .
CDR3 protein: CASSLSVRQGKETQYF
CDR3 DNA: TGTGCCAGCAGCTTATCAGTTCGGCAGGGTAAAGAGACCCAGTACTTC

J gene: TRBJ1-2
V gene: TRBV29-1
D gene: .
clone size: few
CDR3 protein: CSVRGSLLPGYTF
CDR3 DNA: TGCAGCGTTAGGGGTTCACTACTCCCCGGCTACACCTTC

J gene: TRBJ2-1
V gene: TRBV5-1
D gene: TRBD2
clone size: .
CDR3 protein: CASSTGPSGSGNEQFF
CDR3 DNA: TGCGCCAGCAGCACGGGGCCTAGCGGGAGTGGAAATGAGCAGTTCTTC

J gene: TRBJ2-5
V gene: TRBV29-1
D gene: .
clone size: many
CDR3 protein: CSVTTPRTGETQYF
CDR3 DNA: TGCAGCGTCACCACACCCAGGACGGGAGAGACCCAGTACTTC

J gene: TRBJ2-7
V gene: TRBV28
D gene: TRBD1
clone size: few
CDR3 protein: CASRLPAGGYYEQYF
CDR3 DNA: TGTGCCAGCAGGCTCCCCGCAGGGGGATACTACGAGCAGTACTTC